The entry below gives a single TCR beta chain sequence along with its context. This entry is derived from a study of blood T cells in healthy people across ages. The CDR3 extends over 16 amino acids. V dropped 0 bases and J dropped 11; count of bases not matched to a gene: 14. Germline CDR1 DFQATT, CDR2 SNEGSKA (reference sequence). Together with a sample-barcoded 5' primer, a J-beta primer mix was included in a second PCR lasting about 7 to 11 cycles. TCRdb ran MiXCR on the 5' RACE reads and lists one entry per CDR3 protein. The repertoire holds 1.5 million to 2 million distinct CDR3 sequences, with around half as singletons.

The sample was blood. The TCR was taken from a woman in her forties in good health. The chain combines TRBV20-1 with TRBJ2-5; 11 nucleotides align to TRBD2. The CDR3 sequence: CSARDRLAGGRDEQYF. The CDR3 bases are TGCAGTGCTAGAGATCGGCTAGCGGGGGGCAGGGATGAGCAGTACTTC.